The present T cell receptor (beta chain) was sequenced within a study of persistence of HIV-infected CD4 T cells. The overall study: Donors had been on suppressive ART for a median of around eight years. Study outcomes and limitations: Antigen-responding cells were enriched for degenerate expanded CDR3beta sequences.

Germline V CDR1 and CDR2: MNHEY, SVGAGI. With 1 base removed from V and 7 bases from J, the gap between germline ends came to 13 bases. This CDR3 contains 15 residues. Sequencing used immunoSEQ version 4 in survey mode. Clones were sequenced by immunoSEQ multiplex PCR, and TCRdb holds only the in-frame ones, with some missing. The sample has about 47,000 clones, roughly 90% seen once. Worth noting for this clone: Its cognate antigen is unknown.

This nonspecific control used anti-CD3/anti-CD28 bead stimulation of CD4+ T cells. Sorting selected CD4+ T cells upregulating both CD40 ligand and CD69. For approximately 17 hours, CD8-depleted PBMCs received anti-CD28/CD49d costimulation, a CD40-blocking antibody and enfuvirtide. The specimen comprised CD4+ T cells sorted from PBMCs after roughly 18-hour stimulation, sampled from a patient who received antiretroviral therapy. This receptor was taken from an adult man with HIV who was CMV-seropositive. The V gene is TRBV6-5, the J gene TRBJ1-4; D call uncertain. The CDR3 region is CASSYYGVNGEKLFF. The DNA for the CDR3 is TGTGCCAGCAGTTACTACGGGGTAAACGGTGAAAAACTGTTTTTT.